This T cell receptor (beta chain) was sequenced during a study of blood T cell repertoires in COVID-19. Method: immunoSEQ multiplex PCR; TCRdb's copy keeps in-frame clones and lacks some. Of about 220,000 clones in the sample, around 85% were seen once. Germline V gives CDR1 MNHEY, CDR2 SVGAGI. The CDR3 runs to 14 residues. V was pared by 6 bases and J by 8 bases, with 18 bases between. This rearrangement joins TRBV6-5 to TRBJ2-3, with a tentative D call TRBD2 (5 bases). This TCR derives from a woman between 70 and 85 years old with COVID-19, enrolled during active disease. The sample comprised peripheral blood. In nucleotides, the CDR3 is TGTGCCAGCAGCCAAGGGATAGAGGGCGGTACGCAGTATTTT. This sequence encodes CASSQGIEGGTQYF.